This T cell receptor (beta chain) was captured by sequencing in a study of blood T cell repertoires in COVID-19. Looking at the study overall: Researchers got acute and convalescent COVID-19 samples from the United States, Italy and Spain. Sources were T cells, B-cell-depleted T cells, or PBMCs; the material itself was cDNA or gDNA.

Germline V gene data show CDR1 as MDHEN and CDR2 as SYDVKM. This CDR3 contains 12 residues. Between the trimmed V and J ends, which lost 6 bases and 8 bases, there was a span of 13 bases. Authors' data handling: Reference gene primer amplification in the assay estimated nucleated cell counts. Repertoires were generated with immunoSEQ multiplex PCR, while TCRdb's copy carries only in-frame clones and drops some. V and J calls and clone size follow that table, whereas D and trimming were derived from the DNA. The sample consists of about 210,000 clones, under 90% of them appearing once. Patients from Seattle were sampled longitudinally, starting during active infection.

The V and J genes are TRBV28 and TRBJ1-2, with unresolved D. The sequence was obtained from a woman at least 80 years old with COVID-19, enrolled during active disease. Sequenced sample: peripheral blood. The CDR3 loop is CASSPPRSGYTF. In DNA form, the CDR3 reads TGTGCCAGCAGCCCCCCCCGGAGCGGCTACACCTTC.